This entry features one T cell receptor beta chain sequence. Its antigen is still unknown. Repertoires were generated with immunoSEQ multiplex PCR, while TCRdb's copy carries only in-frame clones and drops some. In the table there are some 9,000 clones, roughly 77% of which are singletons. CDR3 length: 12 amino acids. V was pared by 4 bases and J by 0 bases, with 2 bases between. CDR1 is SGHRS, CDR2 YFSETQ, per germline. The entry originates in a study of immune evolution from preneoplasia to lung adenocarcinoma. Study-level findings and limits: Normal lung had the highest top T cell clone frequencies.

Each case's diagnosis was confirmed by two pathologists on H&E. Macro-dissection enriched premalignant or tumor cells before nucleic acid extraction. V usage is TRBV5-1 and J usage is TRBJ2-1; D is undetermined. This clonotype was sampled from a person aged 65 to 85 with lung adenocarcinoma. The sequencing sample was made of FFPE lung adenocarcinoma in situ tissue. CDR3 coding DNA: TGCGCCAGCAGCCTCTCCTACAATGAGCAGTTCTTC. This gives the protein CASSLSYNEQFF.